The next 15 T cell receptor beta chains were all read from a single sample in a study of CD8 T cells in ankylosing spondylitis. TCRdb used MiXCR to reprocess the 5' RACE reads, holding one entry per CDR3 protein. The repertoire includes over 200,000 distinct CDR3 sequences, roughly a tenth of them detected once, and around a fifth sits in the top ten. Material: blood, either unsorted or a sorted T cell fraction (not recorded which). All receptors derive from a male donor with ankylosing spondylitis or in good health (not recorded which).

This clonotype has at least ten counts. The chain's CDR3 is CASSLILGVGANVLTF. DNA for the CDR3: TGCGCCAGCAGCTTGATTTTAGGGGTCGGGGCCAACGTCCTGACTTTC. This sequence joins TRBV5-1 and TRBJ2-6, with D possibly TRBD1 on 5 matching bases. Germline CDR1 SGHRS, CDR2 YFSETQ. This CDR3 is built from 16 residues. The V and J ends lost 1 base and 4 bases respectively, with 12 bases between them.

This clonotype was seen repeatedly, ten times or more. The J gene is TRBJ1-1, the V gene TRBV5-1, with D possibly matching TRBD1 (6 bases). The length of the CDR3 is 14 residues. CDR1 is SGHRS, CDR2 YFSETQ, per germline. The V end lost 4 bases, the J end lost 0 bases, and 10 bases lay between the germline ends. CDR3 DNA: TGCGCCAGCAGCCGGGACACGGTGAACACTGAAGCTTTCTTT. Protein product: CASSRDTVNTEAFF.

Here the CDR3 reads CASSLESPTATSLPQETQYF. CDR3 sequence (DNA): TGTGCCAGCAGCTTGGAAAGTCCTACAGCCACTAGTTTACCTCAAGAGACCCAGTACTTC. The chain carries TRBV5-6 and TRBJ2-5; weak D call: TRBD2 (5 bases). The CDR3 loop spans 20 amino acids. Germline CDR1 reads SGHDT; CDR2 reads YYEEEE. Between the trimmed V and J ends, which lost 0 bases and 2 bases, there was a span of 26 bases.

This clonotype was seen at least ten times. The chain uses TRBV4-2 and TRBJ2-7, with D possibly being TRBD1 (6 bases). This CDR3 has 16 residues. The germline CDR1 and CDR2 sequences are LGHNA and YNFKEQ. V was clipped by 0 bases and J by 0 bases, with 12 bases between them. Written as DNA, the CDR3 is TGTGCCAGCAGCCAAGATCTAGGGACACTCTCCTACGAGCAGTACTTC. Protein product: CASSQDLGTLSYEQYF.

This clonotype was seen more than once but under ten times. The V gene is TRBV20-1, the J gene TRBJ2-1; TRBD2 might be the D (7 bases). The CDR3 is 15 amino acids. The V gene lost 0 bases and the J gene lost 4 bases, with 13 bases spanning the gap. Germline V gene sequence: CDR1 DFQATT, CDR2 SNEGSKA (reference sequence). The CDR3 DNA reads TGCAGTGCTAGAGAGAGGGGGGGCCGGTACAATGAGCAGTTCTTC. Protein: CSARERGGRYNEQFF.

CDR3 sequence (DNA): TGTGCCAGCAGCCGTTGGGTTAACAGGGTGAACACTGAAGCTTTCTTT. The encoded protein is CASSRWVNRVNTEAFF. This rearrangement joins TRBV11-2 to TRBJ1-1, with a tentative D call TRBD1 (6 bases). The V end was cut by 5 bases, the J end by 0 bases, with 16 bases between. The CDR3 is 16 residues long. Germline-derived CDR1 and CDR2 are SGHAT and FQNNGV.

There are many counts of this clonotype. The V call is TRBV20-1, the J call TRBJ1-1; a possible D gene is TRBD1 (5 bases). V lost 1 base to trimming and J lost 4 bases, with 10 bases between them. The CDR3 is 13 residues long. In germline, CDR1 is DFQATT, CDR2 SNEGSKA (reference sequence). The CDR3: CSARGWGTTEAFF. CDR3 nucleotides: TGCAGTGCTAGAGGGTGGGGGACCACTGAAGCTTTCTTT.

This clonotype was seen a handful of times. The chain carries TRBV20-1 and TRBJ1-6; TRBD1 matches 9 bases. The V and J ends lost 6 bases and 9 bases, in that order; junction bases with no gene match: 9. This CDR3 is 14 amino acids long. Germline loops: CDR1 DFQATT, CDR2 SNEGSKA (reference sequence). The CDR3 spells CSAGGDRVGSPLHF. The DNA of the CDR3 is TGCAGTGCAGGGGGGGACAGGGTTGGTTCACCCCTCCACTTT.

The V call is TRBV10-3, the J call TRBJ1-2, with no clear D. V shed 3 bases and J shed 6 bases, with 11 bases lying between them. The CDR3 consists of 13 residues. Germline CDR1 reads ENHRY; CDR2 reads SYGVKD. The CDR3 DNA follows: TGTGCCATCAGTGAAGGAGACGTGGATGGCTACACCTTC. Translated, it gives CAISEGDVDGYTF.

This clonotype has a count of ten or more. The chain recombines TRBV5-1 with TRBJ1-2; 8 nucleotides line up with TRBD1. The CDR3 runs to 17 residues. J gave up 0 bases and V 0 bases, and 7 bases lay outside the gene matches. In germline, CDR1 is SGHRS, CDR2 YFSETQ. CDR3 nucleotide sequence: TGCGCCAGCAGCTTGGCTCCAGGACAGGGACCTAACTATGGCTACACCTTC. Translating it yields CASSLAPGQGPNYGYTF.

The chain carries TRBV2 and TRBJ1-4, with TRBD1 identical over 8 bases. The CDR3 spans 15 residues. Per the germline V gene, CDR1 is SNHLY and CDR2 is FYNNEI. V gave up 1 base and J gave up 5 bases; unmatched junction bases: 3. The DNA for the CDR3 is TGTGCCAGCAGTGAAGGAGGGACAGGAAATGAAAAACTGTTTTTT. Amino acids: CASSEGGTGNEKLFF.

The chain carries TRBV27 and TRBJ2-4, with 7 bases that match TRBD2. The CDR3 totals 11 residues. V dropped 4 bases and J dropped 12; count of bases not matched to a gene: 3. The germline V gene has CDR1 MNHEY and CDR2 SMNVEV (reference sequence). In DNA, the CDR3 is TGTGCCAGCAGTTGGGGGGGGGATCAGTACTTC. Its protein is CASSWGGDQYF.

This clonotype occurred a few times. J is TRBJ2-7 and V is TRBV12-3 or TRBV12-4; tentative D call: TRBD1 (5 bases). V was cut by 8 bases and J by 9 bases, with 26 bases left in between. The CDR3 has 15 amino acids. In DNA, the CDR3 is TGTGCCAGCGGGGCCGTGGGCGGTCCGTCTCCTGGGCAGTACTTC. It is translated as CASGAVGGPSPGQYF.

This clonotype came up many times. The CDR3 loop is CASSFVRSAYEQYF. The CDR3 DNA follows: TGTGCCAGCAGCTTCGTCAGGTCGGCCTACGAGCAGTACTTC. This sequence joins TRBV7-9 and TRBJ2-7; D gene ambiguous. The CDR3 length is 14 residues. The V end lost 3 bases, the J end lost 2 bases, and 11 bases lay between the germline ends. Germline V gene sequence: CDR1 SEHNR, CDR2 FQNEAQ (reference sequence).

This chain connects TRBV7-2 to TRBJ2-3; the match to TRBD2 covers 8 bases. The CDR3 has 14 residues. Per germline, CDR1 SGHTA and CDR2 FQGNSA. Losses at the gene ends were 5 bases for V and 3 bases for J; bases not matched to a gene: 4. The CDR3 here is CASSAGLVTDTQYF. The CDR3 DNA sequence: TGTGCCAGCAGCGCGGGACTAGTGACAGATACGCAGTATTTT.